One and the same sample provided the 27 T cell receptor beta chains below, sequenced in a study of radiation and T cells in renal cell carcinoma. This table comes from immunoSEQ multiplex PCR, and its TCRdb copy is limited to in-frame clones, with some not included. The sample holds roughly 100,000 clones, about 86% seen once. Time point: baseline pretreatment blood. The treatment denotes: 15 Gy SBRT to primary tumor, nephrectomy 4 weeks later. The sequences come from blood, collected from a patient whose treatment included radiotherapy and nephrectomy. These receptors originate from a man in his fifties or sixties with renal cell carcinoma.

J is TRBJ2-1 and V is TRBV4-1, with TRBD1 as a possible D gene (5 bases). Germline assignment: CDR1 MGHRA and CDR2 YSYEKL. V lost 3 bases and J 8 bases, leaving 11 bases between the germline ends. The CDR3 is 13 residues long. The CDR3 region has the DNA TGCGCCAGCAGCCACAGGGTTCTTCATGAGCAGTTCTTC. Translation: CASSHRVLHEQFF.

The chain combines TRBV6-1 with TRBJ2-7; 8 nucleotides line up with TRBD1. This CDR3 has 15 residues. Germline loops: CDR1 MNHNS, CDR2 SASEGT. V shed 7 bases and J 1 base; nucleotides not matched to a gene: 9. This CDR3 is CASTIGQGLSYEQYF. The CDR3 nucleotides are TGTGCCAGCACCATCGGACAGGGATTATCCTACGAGCAGTACTTC.

CDR3 sequence reads: CASSLAFQGNEQFF. The CDR3 DNA is TGCGCCAGCAGCTTGGCCTTTCAGGGCAATGAGCAGTTCTTC. The genes are TRBV5-1 and TRBJ2-1; tentative D call: TRBD1 (5 bases). Trimming removed 0 bases from V and 6 bases from J, with 10 bases in between. There are 14 residues in the CDR3. The germline gives CDR1 SGHRS, CDR2 YFSETQ.

The rearrangement links TRBV6-1 to TRBJ2-5; the D call may be TRBD1 or TRBD2 (6 bases each). The germline V and J ends were trimmed by 6 bases and 2 bases, with 16 bases remaining between them. Germline V gene lookup returns CDR1 MNHNS and CDR2 SASEGT. This CDR3 spans 15 amino acids. The CDR3, as DNA: TGTGCCAGCAGCCCCTCGGGGGCGGGACAAGAGACCCAGTACTTC. Amino acids: CASSPSGAGQETQYF.

DNA for the CDR3: TGTGCCAGCAGTGATGGGAGGGAGGTGGAAAAACTGTTTTTT. Translation gives CASSDGREVEKLFF. The chain uses TRBV6-1 and TRBJ1-4; D unresolved. From germline, CDR1 is MNHNS and CDR2 SASEGT. V lost 3 bases to trimming and J lost 8 bases, with 13 bases between them. This CDR3 has 14 residues.

This chain links TRBV15 with TRBJ1-2, with D uncertain. Germline V gene sequence: CDR1 LNHNV, CDR2 YYDKDF (reference sequence). CDR3 length equals 14 residues. V was shortened by 3 bases and J by 4 bases, with 12 bases between the two germline ends. CDR3 nucleotide sequence: TGTGCCACCAGCAGGGATCGGACGGCCTATGGCTACACCTTC. Translated, it gives CATSRDRTAYGYTF.

CDR3 in amino acids: CASSQDPPDLSSYNEQFF. The CDR3 bases are TGCGCCAGCAGCCAAGACCCCCCAGACTTAAGCTCCTACAATGAGCAGTTCTTC. This sequence joins TRBV4-1 and TRBJ2-1; D ambiguous. The CDR3 is 18 amino acids. Trimming left V 0 bases short and J 0 bases short, with 15 bases between. Germline lookup yields CDR1 MGHRA and CDR2 YSYEKL.

V and J are TRBV2 and TRBJ1-6; D gene uncertain. CDR1 is SNHLY and CDR2 is FYNNEI in the germline V gene. This CDR3 has 14 amino acids. V was trimmed by 6 bases and J by 9 bases, leaving 15 bases between them. CDR3 nucleotide sequence: TGTGCCAGCAGAGGCCGGGTATCCGGTTCACCCCTCCACTTT. Residues: CASRGRVSGSPLHF.

The sample holds one count of this clone. The V and J genes are TRBV2 and TRBJ1-2; 9 bases agree with TRBD1. With 6 bases clipped from V and 7 bases from J, the junction kept 9 bases outside the gene matches. This CDR3 spans 14 amino acids. CDR1 and CDR2 (germline): SNHLY, FYNNEI. The CDR3 here is CASSPQQGAGGYTF. The DNA for the CDR3 is TGTGCCAGCAGCCCTCAACAGGGGGCGGGTGGCTACACCTTC.

J is TRBJ2-3 and V is TRBV4-2, with 9 positions matching TRBD2. The CDR3 extends over 20 amino acids. The germline V gene has CDR1 LGHNA and CDR2 YNFKEQ. Losses at the gene ends were 0 bases for V and 3 bases for J; bases not matched to a gene: 16. The CDR3 sequence: CASSQDPQTNSGRGTDTQYF. CDR3 DNA sequence: TGTGCCAGCAGCCAAGATCCCCAGACAAATAGCGGGAGAGGGACAGATACGCAGTATTTT.

This clone has just a few counts. The V gene is TRBV4-3, the J gene TRBJ1-1, with no clear D. This CDR3 comprises 13 residues. Looked up from germline, CDR1 is LGHNA and CDR2 is YSLEER. Trimming removed 2 bases at V and 2 bases at J, with 6 bases between. The CDR3 DNA reads as TGCGCCAGCAGCCAACAGGAAAACACTGAAGCTTTCTTT. It specifies CASSQQENTEAFF.

The V call is TRBV27, the J call TRBJ2-3; 7 nucleotides line up with TRBD1. Per germline, CDR1 MNHEY and CDR2 SMNVEV (reference sequence). Unmatched junction bases numbered 5, after V lost 5 bases and J lost 3 bases. This CDR3 spans 14 amino acids. CDR3 in amino acids: CASSQRTGTDTQYF. The CDR3, as DNA: TGTGCCAGCAGTCAACGGACAGGAACAGATACGCAGTATTTT.

This clone was seen a handful of times. The chain combines TRBV28 with TRBJ2-7; tentatively, D is TRBD2 (5 bases). V was pared by 10 bases and J by 5 bases, with 12 bases between. In germline, CDR1 is MDHEN, CDR2 SYDVKM. CDR3 length: 11 amino acids. The CDR3 here is CAKNTGNEQYF. The CDR3 bases are TGTGCCAAAAATACCGGGAACGAGCAGTACTTC.

V gene TRBV25-1 combines with J gene TRBJ2-7; 9 positions agree with TRBD1. Germline-derived CDR1 and CDR2 are MGHDK and SYGVNS. Trimming took 10 bases from V and 3 from J; bases not matched to a gene: 13. This CDR3 spans 15 amino acids. The CDR3 DNA sequence: TGTGCCACCCAATTAAGGGGGACAGGGCGCTACGAGCAGTACTTC. This encodes CATQLRGTGRYEQYF.

This chain joins TRBV6-1 and TRBJ2-7; D might be TRBD2 (6 bases). In germline, CDR1 is MNHNS, CDR2 SASEGT. The CDR3 totals 14 residues. V lost 8 bases and J 9 bases, leaving 23 bases between the germline ends. CDR3 nucleotides: TGTGCCAGCTATAACTGGGACTTAAAAACGGGGCAGTACTTC. As protein: CASYNWDLKTGQYF.

The chain joins TRBV7-9 to TRBJ1-2; a weak D match, TRBD1 (5 bases). The CDR3 is 13 residues long. Trimming removed 3 bases from V and 8 bases from J, with 13 bases in between. The germline gives CDR1 SEHNR, CDR2 FQNEAQ (reference sequence). The CDR3 DNA follows: TGTGCCAGCAGCTTTGGGGGGTCGGACGGCTACACCTTC. It encodes CASSFGGSDGYTF.

V and J are TRBV2 and TRBJ1-2; 8 bases match TRBD1. V was pared by 8 bases and J by 8 bases, with 13 bases of the junction left unmatched. Germline V gene lookup returns CDR1 SNHLY and CDR2 FYNNEI. This CDR3 has 14 residues. CDR3: CASSGAGGLGGYTF. In DNA, the CDR3 is TGTGCCAGCTCTGGGGCAGGGGGCTTAGGAGGCTACACCTTC.

Of note for this clone: This sample also contains other DNA sequences that code for the same CDR3. The rearrangement uses TRBV5-1 and TRBJ2-7, with no clear D. Between the trimmed V and J ends, which lost 4 bases and 1 base, there was a span of 9 bases. CDR1 is SGHRS and CDR2 is YFSETQ in the germline V gene. The CDR3 spans 13 residues. CDR3 sequence: CASSLASSYEQYF. The CDR3 nucleotides are TGCGCCAGCAGCCTGGCGTCTTCCTACGAGCAGTACTTC.

This chain uses TRBV5-1 with TRBJ1-1; no reliable D call. The CDR3 is 13 amino acids. Trimming removed 4 bases at V and 2 bases at J, with 9 bases between. CDR1 is SGHRS, CDR2 YFSETQ, per germline. DNA of the CDR3: TGCGCCAGCAGCGACCCCCCTAACACTGAAGCTTTCTTT. This codes for CASSDPPNTEAFF.

In this sample, this clone turned up once. This chain uses TRBV6-5 with TRBJ1-2; TRBD1 is a possible D gene (5 bases). This CDR3 is 12 amino acids long. The V gene lost 7 bases and the J gene lost 4 bases, with 10 bases spanning the gap. The germline V gene has CDR1 MNHEY and CDR2 SVGAGI. Here the CDR3 DNA reads TGTGCCAGCACCCAGGGCAGCTATGGCTACACCTTC. It specifies CASTQGSYGYTF.

The V gene is TRBV28, the J gene TRBJ2-1, with a possible D match to TRBD2 (7 bases). The CDR3 sequence is 15 residues long. Germline V gene lookup returns CDR1 MDHEN and CDR2 SYDVKM. With 3 bases removed from V and 4 bases from J, the gap between germline ends came to 13 bases. The CDR3 region is CASSLRGPTYNEQFF. The CDR3 DNA follows: TGTGCCAGCAGTTTGCGGGGGCCGACGTACAATGAGCAGTTCTTC.

This chain joins TRBV2 and TRBJ1-2; TRBD1 matches 9 bases. The CDR3 loop spans 16 amino acids. The ends lost 1 base at V and 1 base at J; junction bases unmatched: 4. CDR1 is SNHLY, CDR2 FYNNEI, per germline. CDR3 residues: CASSEETGGLNYGYTF. As DNA, the CDR3 is TGTGCCAGCAGTGAAGAGACAGGGGGGCTTAACTATGGCTACACCTTC.

This sequence joins TRBV6-1 and TRBJ1-5; TRBD1 aligns across 7 bases. The CDR3 is made up of 16 amino acids. The germline gives CDR1 MNHNS, CDR2 SASEGT. The trim removed 3 bases at V and 2 bases at J, leaving 7 bases unmatched. The chain's CDR3 is CASSESTGAGNQPQHF. CDR3 sequence (DNA): TGTGCCAGCAGTGAGTCAACAGGGGCGGGCAATCAGCCCCAGCATTTT.

This clone came up once. The V call is TRBV7-2, the J call TRBJ2-5, with 12 bases fitting TRBD2. The CDR3 runs 16 residues. Germline V CDR1 and CDR2: SGHTA, FQGNSA. V was clipped by 7 bases and J by 5 bases; unmatched bases: 11. The CDR3 loop reads CASTHPTSGGAETQYF. DNA of the CDR3: TGTGCCAGCACCCATCCGACTAGCGGGGGAGCGGAGACCCAGTACTTC.

The chain employs TRBV9 and TRBJ1-6; D call uncertain. CDR1 SGDLS and CDR2 YYNGEE come from the germline V gene. This CDR3 is 16 amino acids long. With 2 bases removed from V and 0 bases from J, the gap between germline ends came to 9 bases. CDR3 coding DNA: TGTGCCAGCAGCGTGTACCAGAGCTCCTATAATTCACCCCTCCACTTT. Its translation: CASSVYQSSYNSPLHF.

V and J are TRBV6-4 and TRBJ1-2; 7 bases are a match to TRBD1. This CDR3 region has 13 residues. The trim removed 4 bases at V and 8 bases at J, leaving 7 bases unmatched. Germline assignment: CDR1 MRHNA and CDR2 SNTAGT. The CDR3 is CASSAGQQGGYTF. The CDR3 DNA reads TGTGCCAGCAGTGCGGGACAGCAAGGCGGCTACACCTTC.

CDR3 residues: CASSIAGQSYETQYF. For the CDR3, the DNA is TGTGCCAGCAGTATCGCGGGACAGTCTTACGAGACCCAGTACTTC. V usage is TRBV7-2 and J usage is TRBJ2-5, with a weak D call TRBD1 (7 bases). The V end was cut by 6 bases, the J end by 5 bases, with 19 bases between. The CDR3 totals 15 residues. Germline CDR1 is SGHTA and CDR2 is FQGNSA.